The 10 T cell receptor beta chains in this list originate from one sample, sequenced in a study of cytotoxic CD8 clonotypes in ibrutinib-treated CLL. Libraries were prepared by immunoSEQ multiplex PCR; TCRdb keeps only in-frame clonotypes and omits some of them. The sample contains 100,000 to 150,000 clones, over 75% of which appear only once. The material was PBMCs, obtained after 24 months of ibrutinib treatment. These receptors all stem from a human donor with chronic lymphocytic leukemia.

The V and J genes are TRBV11-2 and TRBJ1-3, with D tentatively TRBD1 (5 bases). The V and J ends lost 4 bases and 0 bases respectively, with 7 bases between them. The CDR3 covers 14 residues. From germline, CDR1 is SGHAT and CDR2 FQNNGV. CDR3 in DNA: TGTGCCAGCAGCTCGACAGACTCTGGAAACACCATATATTTT. Its translation: CASSSTDSGNTIYF.

J is TRBJ2-3 and V is TRBV28; TRBD1 might be the D (6 bases). CDR1 and CDR2 from the germline V gene are MDHEN and SYDVKM. This CDR3 region has 15 residues. Trimming removed 3 bases at V and 6 bases at J, with 16 bases between. CDR3 sequence reads: CASSFLTGPGDTQYF. In DNA, the CDR3 is TGTGCCAGCAGTTTCCTAACAGGGCCGGGCGATACGCAGTATTTT.

V usage is TRBV11-1 and J usage is TRBJ2-5; tentatively, D is TRBD2 (6 bases). Trimming cost V 3 bases and J 5 bases, with 7 bases left between them. CDR3 length equals 12 residues. Per the germline V gene, CDR1 is SGHAT and CDR2 is FQDESV (reference sequence). The CDR3 coding sequence is TGTGCCAGCAGCTTTGGGGGGGAGACCCAGTACTTC. It codes for CASSFGGETQYF.

This clone has just one count. The chain uses TRBV7-2 and TRBJ2-3; 9 positions match TRBD2. V lost 4 bases to trimming and J lost 2 bases; unmatched junction nucleotides: 7. Germline values: CDR1 SGHTA, CDR2 FQGNSA. This CDR3 has 16 amino acids. CDR3 residues: CASSSRLADITDTQYF. The CDR3 nucleotides are TGTGCCAGCAGCTCCCGACTAGCGGACATCACAGATACGCAGTATTTT.

The J gene is TRBJ2-7, the V gene TRBV5-3, with D possibly matching TRBD2 (7 bases). TRBV5-3 carries the ORF label, with uncertain function. This CDR3 comprises 17 residues. V was shortened by 0 bases and J by 0 bases, with 16 bases between the two germline ends. The CDR3 DNA is TGTGCCAGAAGCTTGGAGCGGGACATCCTTCGCTCCTACGAGCAGTACTTC. This translates into CARSLERDILRSYEQYF.

The rearrangement links TRBV6-1 to TRBJ2-7; 12 bases line up with TRBD1. V shed 4 bases and J 6 bases; nucleotides not matched to a gene: 7. Germline V CDR1 and CDR2: MNHNS, SASEGT. The CDR3 contains 15 residues. CDR3 in DNA: TGTGCCAGCAGTGCCCCGGGACAGGGGGCACGCGAGCAGTACTTC. It codes for CASSAPGQGAREQYF.

The J gene is TRBJ2-7, the V gene TRBV29-1; D possibly uses TRBD1 or TRBD2 (5 bases each). With 4 bases removed from V and 5 bases from J, the gap between germline ends came to 12 bases. The CDR3 is made up of 12 amino acids. CDR1 and CDR2 (germline): SQVTM, ANQGSEA. The CDR3, as DNA: TGCAGCGTTGTGGGCAGGGAGCACGAGCAGTACTTC. Encoded protein: CSVVGREHEQYF.

The chain combines TRBV5-1 with TRBJ2-5; 13 bases fit TRBD2. J gave up 8 bases and V 3 bases, and 7 bases lay outside the gene matches. The CDR3 length is 15 residues. Germline CDR1 SGHRS, CDR2 YFSETQ. CDR3 DNA: TGCGCCAGCAGCTCTGATGGACTAGCGGGAGTTACCCAGTACTTC. Amino acids: CASSSDGLAGVTQYF.

J is TRBJ1-4 and V is TRBV2, with D uncertain. Germline-derived CDR1 and CDR2 are SNHLY and FYNNEI. The length of the CDR3 is 12 residues. The germline V and J ends were trimmed by 6 bases and 0 bases, with 2 bases remaining between them. The CDR3 protein is CASRTTNEKLFF. In DNA form, the CDR3 reads TGTGCCAGCAGAACAACTAATGAAAAACTGTTTTTT. The complete variable domain, with remaining parts taken from reference TRBV2 and TRBJ1-4, reads EPEVTQTPSHQVTQMGQEVILRCVPISNHLYFYWYRQILGQKVEFLVSFYNNEISEKSEIFDDQFSVERPDGSNFTLKIRSTKLEDSAMYFCASRTTNEKLFFGSGTQLSVL.

Here the CDR3 DNA reads TGTGCCAGCAGCTCCGGGGGGGCCAAGACAGATACGCAGTATTTT. Its translation: CASSSGGAKTDTQYF. This sequence joins TRBV5-4 and TRBJ2-3; 8 nucleotides agree with TRBD2. Germline V gene lookup returns CDR1 SGHNT and CDR2 YYREEE (reference sequence). There are 15 residues in the CDR3. V shed 3 bases, J shed 3 bases, and the junction held 6 bases outside the gene matches.